A selection of T cell receptor beta chains follows, all from one sample in a study of response to subunit inactivated influenza vaccine. From the RT-PCR reads, TCRdb called clonotypes with MiXCR, one entry per CDR3 protein. The data show approximately 530,000 distinct CDR3 sequences, around 8% seen once. This material consisted of PBMCs from blood, taken 23 to 25 months after vaccination. The receptors stem from a man between 50 and 75 years old who received an inactivated influenza vaccine. Both conserved end residues are part of each CDR3. A D gene is named only where the DNA matches it firmly. Size tells how often a clone was seen (once, few, many) or the class of an expanded clone, and some rows leave it out.

V gene	CDR3 length	D gene	J gene	clone size	CDR3 DNA	CDR3 protein
TRBV5-1	16	TRBD1	TRBJ2-7	.	TGCGCCAGCAGCTTGCTTGGGACAGGGGTTGTCTACGAGCAGTACTTC	CASSLLGTGVVYEQYF
TRBV7-2	16	.	TRBJ1-2	many	TGTGCCAGCAGCTTAGAGCGTTTGTCATTAGGAAATGGCTACACCTTC	CASSLERLSLGNGYTF
TRBV4-3	17	.	TRBJ2-3	many	TGCGCCAGCAGCCAAGATGGCGGCACACGGGGATCAGATACGCAGTATTTT	CASSQDGGTRGSDTQYF
TRBV28	16	TRBD2	TRBJ2-4	many	TGTGCCAGCAGGGGGGGGTCACCCGTAGCCAAAAACATTCAGTACTTC	CASRGGSPVAKNIQYF
TRBV5-1	13	.	TRBJ2-7	many	TGTGCCAGCAGCTTAACCTCCTCCTACGAGCAGTACTTC	CASSLTSSYEQYF
TRBV5-1	16	.	TRBJ2-3	many	TGCGCCAGCAGCTTGGTTGTGAGATTAAGCACAGATACGCAGTATTTT	CASSLVVRLSTDTQYF
TRBV7-2	14	.	TRBJ2-1	many	TGTGCCAGCAGCTTAAGCCAGGGCGGCAATGAGCAGTTCTTC	CASSLSQGGNEQFF
TRBV12-3/TRBV12-4	13	.	TRBJ2-5	few	TGTGCCAGCACCCGCGACAGGAGAGAGACCCAGTACTTC	CASTRDRRETQYF
TRBV18	14	TRBD2	TRBJ2-7	.	TGTGCCAGCTCCCCCGGGACTAGCAGGGACGAGCAGTACTTC	CASSPGTSRDEQYF
TRBV9	16	.	TRBJ1-3	few	TGTGCCAGCAGCGTAGATCCGGGGATCTCTGGAAACACCATATATTTT	CASSVDPGISGNTIYF
TRBV20-1	10	.	TRBJ1-5	few	TGCAGTGCGGGTGCCCAGCCCCAGCATTTT	CSAGAQPQHF
TRBV30	15	.	TRBJ1-4	few	TGTGCCTGGACCCAGCCAGGGACCCATTATGAAAAACTGTTTTTT	CAWTQPGTHYEKLFF
TRBV29-1	13	.	TRBJ2-7	.	TGCAGCGTTGAGACGGGCCTCACCTACGAGCAGTACTTC	CSVETGLTYEQYF
TRBV7-8	16	.	TRBJ2-2	few	TGTGCCAGCAGCCGCACGAGCGTTACGAACACCGGGGAGCTGTTTTTT	CASSRTSVTNTGELFF
TRBV20-1	15	TRBD1	TRBJ1-6	.	TGCAGTGCTAGAGTAACAGGGGTGGATAATTCACCCCTCCACTTT	CSARVTGVDNSPLHF
TRBV24-1	13	.	TRBJ2-1	many	TGTGCCACCAGTGACGCGCGGTACAATGAGCAGTTCTTC	CATSDARYNEQFF
TRBV6-1	13	.	TRBJ2-2	many	TGTGCCACGCAGGGCAGATACACCGGGGAGCTGTTTTTT	CATQGRYTGELFF
TRBV12-3/TRBV12-4	13	.	TRBJ1-3	many	TGTGCCAGCAGTTTGTTTGATGGAAACACCATATATTTT	CASSLFDGNTIYF
TRBV12-3/TRBV12-4	15	TRBD1	TRBJ1-4	many	TGTGCCAGCAGTCCGGGACAGGGATTGGGTGAAAAACTGTTTTTT	CASSPGQGLGEKLFF
TRBV5-1	15	.	TRBJ2-3	many	TGCGCCAGCAGCTTGAGGGCAGTCCGGAAAGATACGCAGTATTTT	CASSLRAVRKDTQYF
TRBV27	12	.	TRBJ2-2	few	TGTGCCAGCAGTCTGGGAAACGGGGAGCTGTTTTTT	CASSLGNGELFF
TRBV10-3	13	.	TRBJ2-2	many	TGTGCCACCCAGGGTCAGTCCACCGGGGAGCTGTTTTTT	CATQGQSTGELFF
TRBV4-1	15	.	TRBJ2-1	few	TGCGCCAGCAGCCCCGGGGAGAGCTCCTACAATGAGCAGTTCTTC	CASSPGESSYNEQFF
TRBV11-2	15	TRBD2	TRBJ2-1	.	TGTGCCAGCACCCTTTACGGGAGGGGAGACAATGAGCAGTTCTTC	CASTLYGRGDNEQFF
TRBV4-3	15	.	TRBJ1-5	few	TGCGCCAGCAGCCAAGATTTCGGGGTTGGACAGCCCCAGCATTTT	CASSQDFGVGQPQHF
TRBV12-3/TRBV12-4	13	TRBD1	TRBJ1-2	.	TGTGCCAGCAGTTCAGACAGGGGTTATGGCTACACCTTC	CASSSDRGYGYTF
TRBV12-3/TRBV12-4	12	TRBD2	TRBJ2-1	many	TGTGCCAGCAGTCGGACTAGTCATGAGCAGTTCTTC	CASSRTSHEQFF
TRBV20-1	14	.	TRBJ2-7	.	TGCAGTGCTCCACGGGCAGGGCGGCCCTACGAGCAGTACTTC	CSAPRAGRPYEQYF
TRBV11-2	13	.	TRBJ1-1	.	TGTGCCAGCAGCTCCCGCATGAACACTGAAGCTTTCTTT	CASSSRMNTEAFF
TRBV11-2	13	.	TRBJ1-1	many	TGTGCCAGCAGAAGACAGACGAACACTGAAGCTTTCTTT	CASRRQTNTEAFF
TRBV20-1	15	TRBD2	TRBJ2-3	few	TGCAGTGCTAGTGGTCGGGATAGCGGGACAGATACGCAGTATTTT	CSASGRDSGTDTQYF
TRBV14	16	TRBD1	TRBJ2-5	.	TGTGCCAGCAGCCACTCCGGGACAGGGGTCCGGGAGACCCAGTACTTC	CASSHSGTGVRETQYF
TRBV6-5	15	.	TRBJ2-2	few	TGTGCCAGCAGTTACGCATACTGGGGCACCGGGGAGCTGTTTTTT	CASSYAYWGTGELFF
TRBV12-3/TRBV12-4	12	.	TRBJ2-1	many	TGTGCCAGCAGTCCTATCAGGGGCGAGCAGTTCTTC	CASSPIRGEQFF
TRBV25-1	14	.	TRBJ2-5	.	TGTGCCAGCAGTAGTAACAGTGGGGTTGAGACCCAGTACTTC	CASSSNSGVETQYF
TRBV6-1	15	TRBD1	TRBJ2-5	many	TGTGCCAGCAGACGGACAGGGGGCTTTGGGGAGACCCAGTACTTC	CASRRTGGFGETQYF
TRBV5-1	14	.	TRBJ2-5	.	TGCGCCAGCAGGCCTGACAGCTACCAAGAGACCCAGTACTTC	CASRPDSYQETQYF
TRBV7-6	16	.	TRBJ1-4	many	TGTGCCAGCAGCTTAGGGGAGGGGAGACTTAATGAAAAACTGTTTTTT	CASSLGEGRLNEKLFF
TRBV5-8	16	TRBD1	TRBJ2-6	.	TGTGCCAGCAGCTTACAGGGGGCCCCTGGGGCCAACGTCCTGACTTTC	CASSLQGAPGANVLTF
TRBV5-1	13	.	TRBJ1-1	few	TGCGCCAGCAGCATAGGGCCGAACACTGAAGCTTTCTTT	CASSIGPNTEAFF